This TCR beta chain was sequenced in a study of identical twins. Findings and limits, study-wide: An excess of low generation probability was shown by twin-shared out-of-frame alpha sequences. For cord blood, abundant beta clonotypes had fewer insertions, unlike memory repertoires, which showed none.

This CDR3 comprises 13 residues. Looked up from germline, CDR1 is SGHRS and CDR2 is YFSETQ. Trimming took 5 bases from V and 5 from J, leaving 13 bases between them. TCRdb processed the 5' RACE reads anew with MiXCR; each CDR3 protein has one entry. The sample yields 200,000 to 300,000 distinct CDR3 sequences, approximately 7% seen once. For this clonotype: The target antigen is unknown.

The same sample was also used in a study of yellow fever vaccine responses in identical twins.

This chain links TRBV5-1 with TRBJ1-1, with D possibly being TRBD1 (6 bases). Source material: memory (CD45RO+) T cells sorted from blood. This receptor was identified in a woman aged 18-35 years in good health. The CDR3 nucleotides read TGCGCCAGCAGTTGGCAGGGGCGGACTGAAGCTTTCTTT. Amino acid sequence: CASSWQGRTEAFF.